One sample yielded the 26 T cell receptor beta chains listed below, sequenced in a study of blood T cell repertoires in COVID-19. The table came from immunoSEQ multiplex PCR; TCRdb's copy has only in-frame clones and leaves some out. The repertoire consists of about 220,000 clones, with almost 90% occurring once and the leading ten covering over 13%. The sequencing sample was made of PBMCs or T cells enriched from blood (not recorded which). The receptor set was obtained from a man younger than 45 who had been exposed to COVID-19.

The genes are TRBV4-1 and TRBJ1-5; D is ambiguous. With 0 bases removed from V and 4 bases from J, the gap between germline ends came to 7 bases. The germline CDR1 and CDR2 sequences are MGHRA and YSYEKL. The CDR3 runs 14 residues. The CDR3 here is CASSQEWENQPQHF. As DNA, the CDR3 is TGCGCCAGCAGCCAAGAATGGGAGAATCAGCCCCAGCATTTT.

This clone was observed once. The chain combines TRBV6-4 with TRBJ2-6; tentatively, D is TRBD2 (5 bases). The length of the CDR3 is 16 residues. Germline lookup yields CDR1 MRHNA and CDR2 SNTAGT. Between the trimmed V and J ends, which lost 4 bases and 0 bases, there was a span of 10 bases. CDR3 coding DNA: TGTGCCAGCAGTGTCGAGGGAAGCTCTGGGGCCAACGTCCTGACTTTC. Translated, it gives CASSVEGSSGANVLTF.

The CDR3 loop is CASSPREGAEYGYTF. CDR3 nucleotide sequence: TGCGCCAGCAGTCCTCGGGAGGGGGCCGAGTATGGCTACACCTTC. V gene TRBV4-1 combines with J gene TRBJ1-2; 7 bases fit TRBD1. The CDR3 contains 15 residues. The germline V gene encodes CDR1 MGHRA and CDR2 YSYEKL. V was clipped by 6 bases and J by 5 bases; unmatched bases: 12.

The CDR3: CASSDGLIQYF. The CDR3 nucleotides are TGTGCCAGCAGCGACGGACTGATTCAGTACTTC. The J gene is TRBJ2-4, the V gene TRBV7-9; perhaps TRBD2 as D (5 bases). Looked up from germline, CDR1 is SEHNR and CDR2 is FQNEAQ (reference sequence). Trimming took 5 bases from V and 10 from J, leaving 9 bases between them. The CDR3 length is 11 residues.

In its sample, this clone was seen once. The J gene is TRBJ1-2, the V gene TRBV15, with 8 bases identical to TRBD1. The germline CDR1 and CDR2 sequences are LNHNV and YYDKDF (reference sequence). Trimming at V came to 4 bases and at J to 6 bases, leaving 10 bases not matched to a gene. CDR3 length: 15 amino acids. The CDR3 protein is CATSTSGQGWDGYTF. The DNA of the CDR3 is TGTGCCACCAGCACCTCAGGACAGGGTTGGGATGGCTACACCTTC.

The DNA for the CDR3 is TGTGCCAGCAGCGTAGGGGCGAGGCAGGGGAAGTACGAGCAGTACTTC. Translating gives CASSVGARQGKYEQYF. The chain recombines TRBV9 with TRBJ2-7; TRBD1 is a possible D gene (6 bases). This CDR3 is 16 amino acids long. Per the germline V gene, CDR1 is SGDLS and CDR2 is YYNGEE. V was pared by 0 bases and J by 4 bases, with 17 bases between.

This sequence joins TRBV6-2 or TRBV6-3 and TRBJ2-7; D is ambiguous. The CDR3 runs 12 residues. The V end lost 4 bases, the J end lost 3 bases, and 7 bases lay between the germline ends. Germline lookup yields CDR1 MNHEY and CDR2 SVGEGT. The CDR3 nucleotides are TGTGCCAGCAGTTCTAACGGCTACGAGCAGTACTTC. Translating gives CASSSNGYEQYF.

The CDR3 sequence: CASSSHTGIQPQHF. DNA for the CDR3: TGTGCCAGCAGTTCCCACACAGGGATTCAGCCCCAGCATTTT. The chain has TRBV6-5 and TRBJ1-5, with a possible D match to TRBD1 (6 bases). The ends were cut back, 4 bases at V and 6 bases at J, with 13 bases in the middle. Germline V gene data show CDR1 as MNHEY and CDR2 as SVGAGI. The CDR3 extends over 14 amino acids.

A single count supports this clone. J is TRBJ2-1 and V is TRBV5-1; TRBD2 agrees at 11 bases. J gave up 3 bases and V 4 bases, and 6 bases lay outside the gene matches. The germline V gene has CDR1 SGHRS and CDR2 YFSETQ. The CDR3 is 16 amino acids. The CDR3 sequence: CASSLAGGLNYNEQFF. In DNA form, the CDR3 reads TGCGCCAGCAGCCTAGCGGGGGGCCTTAACTACAATGAGCAGTTCTTC.

This chain connects TRBV12-5 to TRBJ2-5, with D possibly matching TRBD2 (5 bases). The CDR3 spans 14 residues. Germline V CDR1 and CDR2: LGHNT, FRNRAP. V lost 6 bases, J lost 4 bases, and 15 bases lay in between. CDR3 bases: TGTGCTAGTGGGACCGGGAACCGCGGAGAGACCCAGTACTTC. The encoded protein is CASGTGNRGETQYF.

This rearrangement joins TRBV12-3 or TRBV12-4 to TRBJ2-7; D perhaps matches TRBD2 (5 bases). V lost 3 bases to trimming and J lost 5 bases, with 11 bases between them. The CDR3 has 13 amino acids. CDR3 DNA: TGTGCCAGCAGTTTTGAGGGTTTCAACGAGCAGTACTTC. The encoded protein is CASSFEGFNEQYF.

This chain links TRBV27 with TRBJ2-7, with D perhaps matching TRBD2 (6 bases). The V and J ends lost 0 bases and 0 bases respectively, with 12 bases between them. Germline assignment: CDR1 MNHEY and CDR2 SMNVEV (reference sequence). CDR3 length: 16 residues. The chain's CDR3 is CASSLSLADSSYEQYF. The CDR3, as DNA: TGTGCCAGCAGTTTATCTTTAGCGGATAGCTCCTACGAGCAGTACTTC.

CDR3 residues: CASSMWTAGYYEQYF. The CDR3 DNA reads as TGTGCCAGTAGTATGTGGACAGCGGGGTACTACGAGCAGTACTTC. V usage is TRBV19 and J usage is TRBJ2-7; possibly TRBD2 for D (7 bases). The germline V and J ends were trimmed by 3 bases and 3 bases, with 15 bases remaining between them. The CDR3 is made up of 15 amino acids. Per germline, CDR1 LNHDA and CDR2 SQIVND (reference sequence).

V and J are TRBV7-2 and TRBJ2-2, with 10 nucleotides matching TRBD2. Germline-derived CDR1 and CDR2 are SGHTA and FQGNSA. V lost 5 bases and J lost 7; bases outside the gene matches: 4. The CDR3 loop spans 14 amino acids. DNA of the CDR3: TGTGCCAGCAGCCAGACTAGCGGGTACGGGGAGCTGTTTTTT. This sequence encodes CASSQTSGYGELFF.

The chain combines TRBV11-2 with TRBJ2-7; TRBD2 is a possible D gene (6 bases). Germline assignment: CDR1 SGHAT and CDR2 FQNNGV. The ends were cut back, 5 bases at V and 0 bases at J, with 11 bases in the middle. The CDR3 length is 14 residues. In nucleotides, the CDR3 is TGTGCCAGCAGCCAGGCGGGACCCTCCTACGAGCAGTACTTC. Translated, it gives CASSQAGPSYEQYF.

In DNA form, the CDR3 reads TGTGCCAGCATCCCTCTTCTACATGCCCGCGGGAATGAGCAGTTCTTC. Translated: CASIPLLHARGNEQFF. The chain employs TRBV7-8 and TRBJ2-1; maybe TRBD2 (5 bases). The V end was cut by 7 bases, the J end by 7 bases, with 23 bases between. The CDR3 has 16 residues. The germline V gene has CDR1 SGHVS and CDR2 FQNEAQ. The variable domain in full, completed from reference TRBV7-8 and TRBJ2-1, reads GAGVSQSPRYKVAKRGQDVALRCDPISGHVSLFWYQQALGQGPEFLTYFQNEAQLDKSGLPSDRFFAERPEGSVSTLKIQRTQQEDSAVYLCASIPLLHARGNEQFFGPGTRLTVL.

V is TRBV4-2 and J is TRBJ1-3, with D unclear. V lost 0 bases to trimming and J lost 0 bases, with 6 bases between them. Germline V gives CDR1 LGHNA, CDR2 YNFKEQ. The CDR3 consists of 15 residues. The CDR3 sequence: CASSQDPGSGNTIYF. The CDR3, as DNA: TGTGCCAGCAGCCAAGATCCCGGCTCTGGAAACACCATATATTTT.

J is TRBJ2-7 and V is TRBV30, with D possibly TRBD1 on 5 matching bases. Germline V gene lookup returns CDR1 GTSNPN and CDR2 SVGIG (reference sequence). Trimming removed 2 bases at V and 0 bases at J, with 11 bases between. The CDR3 runs to 14 residues. CDR3 region: CAWSFDSSSYEQYF. The CDR3 DNA reads as TGTGCCTGGAGTTTCGACAGCAGCTCCTACGAGCAGTACTTC.

The chain links TRBV18 to TRBJ2-3; the match to TRBD1 covers 8 bases. Trimming removed 6 bases from V and 3 bases from J; junction bases left unmatched: 11. Germline-derived CDR1 and CDR2 are KGHSH and LQKENI. CDR3 length equals 16 residues. In nucleotides, the CDR3 is TGTGCCAGCTCCCTCAATACAGGGGGTACTACAGATACGCAGTATTTT. Amino acid sequence: CASSLNTGGTTDTQYF.

The chain combines TRBV30 with TRBJ1-5; no definite D call. The CDR3 has 13 residues. Germline V gene sequence: CDR1 GTSNPN, CDR2 SVGIG (reference sequence). V was cut by 3 bases and J by 7 bases, with 13 bases left in between. The CDR3 protein is CAWSRTGEQPQHF. CDR3 DNA: TGTGCCTGGAGCCGGACTGGGGAACAGCCCCAGCATTTT.

This chain links TRBV6-5 with TRBJ2-7; D is perhaps TRBD1 (5 bases). V lost 2 bases and J lost 2, with 10 bases in between. CDR1 and CDR2 from the germline V gene are MNHEY and SVGAGI. The CDR3 spans 14 residues. The CDR3, as DNA: TGTGCCAGCAGTTACGAAAGGGGTCCCTACGAGCAGTACTTC. It specifies CASSYERGPYEQYF.

The rearrangement uses TRBV19 and TRBJ2-2; D gene unclear. Germline V gene sequence: CDR1 LNHDA, CDR2 SQIVND (reference sequence). The V gene lost 6 bases and the J gene lost 0 bases, with 8 bases spanning the gap. The CDR3 contains 14 residues. The CDR3 DNA follows: TGTGCCAGTAGCGGTACTACGAACACCGGGGAGCTGTTTTTT. This codes for CASSGTTNTGELFF.

The rearrangement joins TRBV5-4 to TRBJ2-1; 9 bases match TRBD2. The V gene end was trimmed by 3 bases and the J gene end by 8 bases; junction bases not matched to a gene: 12. CDR1 and CDR2 (germline): SGHNT, YYREEE (reference sequence). This CDR3 has 16 amino acids. The CDR3 DNA is TGTGCCAGCAGCTCCCGGGTTAGCGGGGGTTTCGATGAGCAGTTCTTC. Its translation is CASSSRVSGGFDEQFF.

This sequence joins TRBV5-6 and TRBJ2-3; TRBD1 might be the D (6 bases). V lost 4 bases and J lost 6, with 15 bases in between. The CDR3 is 14 amino acids. Germline lookup yields CDR1 SGHDT and CDR2 YYEEEE. CDR3 protein: CASSVQGTEDTQYF. The CDR3 DNA is TGTGCCAGCAGCGTCCAGGGGACCGAGGATACGCAGTATTTT.

This sequence joins TRBV7-3 and TRBJ1-3; D is ambiguous. Trimming pared 4 bases from V and 0 bases from J, leaving 13 bases between. Germline-derived CDR1 and CDR2 are SGHTA and FQGTGA. There are 16 residues in the CDR3. The CDR3 sequence is CASSSTGGSSGNTIYF. In DNA, the CDR3 is TGTGCCAGCAGCTCCACTGGCGGGAGCTCTGGAAACACCATATATTTT.

The J gene is TRBJ1-3, the V gene TRBV4-2, with D tentatively TRBD1 (5 bases). Germline CDR1 and CDR2: LGHNA and YNFKEQ. Deletions cut 0 bases from V and 5 bases from J, with 20 bases between. The length of the CDR3 is 18 residues. CDR3 in amino acids: CASSQDLQPDSLRNTIYF. DNA of the CDR3: TGTGCCAGCAGCCAAGATCTACAACCTGACAGCCTGAGAAACACCATATATTTT.